This T cell receptor beta chain comes out of a study of human thymus T cells. Study-level results: Thymic and blood repertoires appeared to carry a bias in their V and J gene usage. Unrelated individuals reportedly shared highly overlapping thymic TCR repertoires.

Data came from immunoSEQ multiplex PCR; TCRdb stores just in-frame clones and leaves some out. In the table there are around 70,000 clones, 95% of which are singletons. Of note for this clone: Its antigen is undetermined.

Corrective heart surgery yielded resections, and these provided the thymus tissue. Each of the donors was a healthy Finnish infant who was undergoing open corrective cardiac surgery for congenital heart defects. The sequencing input was thymus tissue. The receptor was isolated from a girl less than two years old with a congenital heart defect but otherwise immunologically healthy.

CDR3: CASSPTGAEQFF. In nucleotides, the CDR3 is TGCGCCAGCAGCCCTACAGGGGCTGAGCAGTTCTTC. The chain carries TRBV5-1 and TRBJ2-1; 7 positions agree with TRBD1. Germline CDR1 SGHRS, CDR2 YFSETQ. This CDR3 has 12 residues. The trim removed 4 bases at V and 9 bases at J, leaving 4 bases unmatched.